This T cell receptor beta chain was documented in a study of cytomegalovirus exposure and HLA in healthy donors. On the study more broadly: The 120 validation repertoires were produced on the same platform as the roughly 720 repertoires of the first cohort. This was reported in a later analysis.

Details on this clone: Its specificity is unknown.

CDR3 length: 15 amino acids. Germline-derived CDR1 and CDR2 are SGHAT and FQNNGV. V was shortened by 0 bases and J by 3 bases, with 9 bases between the two germline ends. Notes on the study in general: Through in vitro validation, three CMV-associated chains were shown to be specific for CMV antigens. Rarity held for most TCR sequences, but there were some public TCRs that occurred in many donors. First-cohort TCR clusters were later found to tend to co-occur in the roughly 130 validation repertoires.

TCRdb's copy holds only in-frame clones and misses some; the assay was immunoSEQ multiplex PCR. Of 140,000 to 150,000 clones listed, approximately 89% are singletons. This rearrangement joins TRBV11-2 to TRBJ1-5, with TRBD1 as a possible D gene (5 bases). This sequence was found in a man younger than 35 in good health and CMV-seronegative. Sequenced material: PBMCs. The CDR3 DNA follows: TGTGCCAGCAGCTTAGAGTCAGGGAACAATCAGCCCCAGCATTTT. Its translation is CASSLESGNNQPQHF.